Shown below are 21 T cell receptor beta chains from a single sample sequenced in a study of control samples from healthy donors and cancer patients. Here immunoSEQ multiplex PCR was the method, and the copy in TCRdb shows in-frame clones only, minus some. In the table there are 95,000 to 100,000 clones, roughly 89% of which are singletons. Material: blood. The receptors were gathered from a man aged 25-40 years in good health.

V usage is TRBV5-3 and J usage is TRBJ2-7, with no clear D. TRBV5-3 is an open reading frame whose function is uncertain. Trimming left V 1 base short and J 0 bases short, with 11 bases between. This CDR3 contains 15 residues. CDR3 in amino acids: CARSLTVTISYEQYV. The CDR3 DNA sequence: TGTGCCAGAAGCTTGACCGTGACAATCTCCTACGAGCAGTACGTC.

The rearrangement joins TRBV7-3 to TRBJ2-1; D is undetermined. There are 14 residues in the CDR3. Trimming pared 1 base from V and 6 bases from J, leaving 10 bases between. Germline CDR1 is SGHTA and CDR2 is FQGTGA. DNA of the CDR3: TGTGCCAGCAGCTTAAGCTCGGCCAGCAATGAGCAGTTCTTC. This translates into CASSLSSASNEQFF.

The chain combines TRBV25-1 with TRBJ2-6; D not resolved. V lost 1 base and J lost 4, with 8 bases in between. This CDR3 contains 15 residues. Germline V lookup: CDR1 MGHDK, CDR2 SYGVNS. CDR3 region: CASSESGSGANVLTF. The CDR3 nucleotides read TGTGCCAGCAGTGAATCAGGCTCGGGGGCCAACGTCCTGACTTTC.

The chain links TRBV5-4 to TRBJ2-2; D uncertain. The CDR3 is made up of 16 amino acids. V was trimmed by 0 bases and J by 0 bases, leaving 9 bases between them. Germline V CDR1 and CDR2: SGHNT, YYREEE (reference sequence). CDR3 loop: CASSLVRGANTGELFF. The CDR3 nucleotides read TGTGCCAGCAGCTTGGTTCGCGGCGCGAACACCGGGGAGCTGTTTTTT. Drawing the rest from reference TRBV5-4 and TRBJ2-2, the complete variable domain is ETGVTQSPTHLIKTRGQQVTLRCSSQSGHNTVSWYQQALGQGPQFIFQYYREEENGRGNFPPRFSGLQFPNYSSELNVNALELDDSALYLCASSLVRGANTGELFFGEGSRLTVL.

This chain joins TRBV6-6 and TRBJ2-7; 8 positions agree with TRBD2. CDR1 MNHNY and CDR2 SVGAGI come from the germline V gene (reference sequence). The V segment lost 7 bases and the J segment 3 bases; nucleotides outside the gene matches: 8. The CDR3 loop spans 14 amino acids. This chain's CDR3 is CASKGGSGDYEQYF. For the CDR3, the DNA is TGTGCCAGCAAAGGGGGTAGCGGGGACTACGAGCAGTACTTC.

This chain links TRBV5-1 with TRBJ2-2; D is tentatively TRBD1 or TRBD2 (5 bases each). From germline, CDR1 is SGHRS and CDR2 YFSETQ. The ends were cut back, 7 bases at V and 0 bases at J, with 10 bases in the middle. There are 14 residues in the CDR3. As DNA, the CDR3 is TGCGCCAGCTGGGACGGAGCGAACACCGGGGAGCTGTTTTTT. This gives the protein CASWDGANTGELFF.

The V and J genes are TRBV6-2 or TRBV6-3 and TRBJ2-4; D gene uncertain. Trimming pared 2 bases from V and 6 bases from J, leaving 23 bases between. Germline loops: CDR1 MNHEY, CDR2 SVGEGT. The CDR3 loop spans 18 amino acids. The CDR3 region is CASSYNGLGMAPGNIQYF. The CDR3 DNA follows: TGTGCCAGCAGTTACAACGGGTTGGGAATGGCGCCCGGAAACATTCAGTACTTC.

V usage is TRBV5-1 and J usage is TRBJ1-4; 10 bases are shared with TRBD1. Germline V gene data show CDR1 as SGHRS and CDR2 as YFSETQ. The CDR3 is 18 residues long. The ends lost 0 bases at V and 6 bases at J; junction bases unmatched: 11. In nucleotides, the CDR3 is TGCGCCAGCAGCTTGGGTTGGGGACAGGGGATCTCATATGAAAAACTGTTTTTT. This codes for CASSLGWGQGISYEKLFF.

This sequence joins TRBV10-2 and TRBJ2-1, with 7 bases identical to TRBD2. This CDR3 has 14 amino acids. The junction had 13 bases not matched to a gene; V was cut back by 7 bases and J by 10 bases. CDR1 and CDR2 (germline): WSHSY, SAAADI. CDR3 DNA: TGCGCCAGCACAGCGACTAGCAGGTCGGGGGAGCAGTTCTTC. This gives the protein CASTATSRSGEQFF.

This chain links TRBV5-8 with TRBJ1-2; D uncertain. Trimming took 4 bases from V and 5 from J, leaving 6 bases between them. The length of the CDR3 is 11 residues. Germline CDR1 and CDR2: SGHTS and YDEGEE. This chain's CDR3 is CASSPGYGYTF. In DNA, the CDR3 is TGTGCCAGCAGCCCTGGGTATGGCTACACCTTC. Variable domain in full (rest from reference TRBV5-8 and TRBJ1-2): EAGVTQSPTHLIKTRGQQATLRCSPISGHTSVYWYQQALGLGLQFLLWYDEGEERNRGNFPPRFSGRQFPNYSSELNVNALELEDSALYLCASSPGYGYTFGSGTRLTVV.

This sequence joins TRBV28 and TRBJ1-2; 8 bases align to TRBD1. Germline trimming cut 6 bases from V and 0 bases from J; bases unmatched to any gene: 9. Germline loops: CDR1 MDHEN, CDR2 SYDVKM. CDR3 length: 16 amino acids. The CDR3: CASSNPGQGANYGYTF. The CDR3 region has the DNA TGTGCCAGCAGCAACCCCGGACAGGGAGCTAACTATGGCTACACCTTC.

J is TRBJ1-5 and V is TRBV9, with a weak D call TRBD1 (6 bases). The germline CDR1 and CDR2 sequences are SGDLS and YYNGEE. This CDR3 has 14 residues. The V end was cut by 3 bases, the J end by 8 bases, with 15 bases between. CDR3 nucleotides: TGTGCCAGCAGCGAGGGGGGGGAGATGGAGCCCCAGCATTTT. Translating it yields CASSEGGEMEPQHF.

The V gene is TRBV18, the J gene TRBJ2-3; perhaps D is TRBD1 or TRBD2 (6 bases each). There are 14 residues in the CDR3. V was trimmed by 6 bases and J by 6 bases, leaving 16 bases between them. Germline V gives CDR1 KGHSH, CDR2 LQKENI. The CDR3 reads CASSPMGGPDTQYF. The DNA of the CDR3 is TGTGCCAGCTCCCCAATGGGGGGCCCCGATACGCAGTATTTT.

J is TRBJ1-4 and V is TRBV2; a weak D match, TRBD1 (5 bases). The germline V and J ends were trimmed by 6 bases and 3 bases, with 17 bases remaining between them. Germline V gene sequence: CDR1 SNHLY, CDR2 FYNNEI. This CDR3 contains 16 residues. CDR3 DNA sequence: TGTGCCAGCAGCGCTAACCAGGGTAGACCTAATGAAAAACTGTTTTTT. This sequence encodes CASSANQGRPNEKLFF.

The J gene is TRBJ2-5, the V gene TRBV7-8, with D hard to call. The germline gives CDR1 SGHVS, CDR2 FQNEAQ. This CDR3 has 11 amino acids. V was pared by 3 bases and J by 4 bases, with 3 bases between. The CDR3 DNA is TGTGCCAGCAGCTTCGGAGAGACCCAGTACTTC. Encoded protein: CASSFGETQYF.

The chain recombines TRBV24-1 with TRBJ2-4; 11 bases fit TRBD1. Germline V gene lookup returns CDR1 KGHDR and CDR2 SFDVKD. This CDR3 region has 15 residues. The V segment lost 4 bases and the J segment 4 bases; nucleotides outside the gene matches: 2. In DNA, the CDR3 is TGTGCCACCAGTGAGGGGACAGGGGGTAAAAACATTCAGTACTTC. Its protein product is CATSEGTGGKNIQYF.

The rearrangement joins TRBV3-1 (or the pseudogene TRBV3-2) to TRBJ1-3; D is unclear. CDR3 size: 15 residues. Germline CDR1 LGHDT, CDR2 YNNKEL (reference sequence). V shed 0 bases and J shed 1 base, with 7 bases lying between them. The DNA for the CDR3 is TGTGCCAGCAGCCAAGATCTATCTTCTGGAAACACCATATATTTT. Translation: CASSQDLSSGNTIYF.

This rearrangement joins TRBV7-3 to TRBJ2-5, with TRBD1 matching 8 bases. This CDR3 spans 16 amino acids. With V trimmed by 5 bases and J by 4 bases, 12 bases remained unmatched. Germline assignment: CDR1 SGHTA and CDR2 FQGTGA. In DNA form, the CDR3 reads TGTGCCAGCAGCCCCGGGACAGGTTTATTGGGAGAGACCCAGTACTTC. Translated: CASSPGTGLLGETQYF. The variable domain in full, with the rest retrieved from reference TRBV7-3 and TRBJ2-5, is GAGVSQTPSNKVTEKGKYVELRCDPISGHTALYWYRQSLGQGPEFLIYFQGTGAADDSGLPNDRFFAVRPEGSVSTLKIQRTERGDSAVYLCASSPGTGLLGETQYFGPGTRLLVL.

This sequence joins TRBV2 and TRBJ2-3; either TRBD1 or TRBD2 may fit D (5 bases each). V was clipped by 1 base and J by 3 bases, with 11 bases between them. Germline V gene sequence: CDR1 SNHLY, CDR2 FYNNEI. There are 15 residues in the CDR3. Here the CDR3 DNA reads TGTGCCAGCAGTGAAGGGGGAGAGGGGACAGATACGCAGTATTTT. Protein: CASSEGGEGTDTQYF.

This chain joins TRBV7-2 and TRBJ2-1; D might be TRBD2 (6 bases). Germline assignment: CDR1 SGHTA and CDR2 FQGNSA. The length of the CDR3 is 14 residues. V was cut by 2 bases and J by 8 bases, with 13 bases left in between. CDR3 sequence reads: CASSLSTSIDEQFF. DNA of the CDR3: TGTGCCAGCAGCTTATCAACTAGCATCGATGAGCAGTTCTTC.

V usage is TRBV7-2 and J usage is TRBJ1-2; 7 positions match TRBD1. The CDR3 length is 14 residues. The V segment lost 1 base and the J segment 8 bases; nucleotides outside the gene matches: 7. Germline CDR1 and CDR2: SGHTA and FQGNSA. CDR3 sequence reads: CASSLGQGFGGYTF. Here the CDR3 DNA reads TGTGCCAGCAGCTTAGGACAGGGTTTCGGCGGCTACACCTTC.